This T cell receptor beta chain was identified during a study of T cell responses to AZD1222 COVID-19 vaccine. Study details: Pooling was applied to second doses at about 4 or about 12 weeks.

Concerning this clone: The antigen is unknown.

Produced via immunoSEQ multiplex PCR; TCRdb's table is partial and in-frame only. The table lists about 100,000 clones, about 85% of them singletons. Overall study results and limits: As reported, nearly half of all spike-specific TCRs target variant regions that are unmutated. Donors in the cohort were predominantly white British and more often female, and clonal diversity was possibly underestimated.

The sequence came from an adult in good health. The sample was peripheral blood, taken on day 0 of AZD1222 vaccination.

As DNA, the CDR3 is TGTGCCAGCTCAACGGAGACAGGGTACACTGAAGCTTTCTTT. This gives the protein CASSTETGYTEAFF. The rearrangement joins TRBV18 to TRBJ1-1; TRBD1 agrees at 7 bases. The CDR3 length is 14 residues. Germline loops: CDR1 KGHSH, CDR2 LQKENI. Unmatched junction bases numbered 6, after V lost 5 bases and J lost 3 bases. The whole variable domain, filled in from reference TRBV18 and TRBJ1-1, reads NAGVMQNPRHLVRRRGQEARLRCSPMKGHSHVYWYRQLPEEGLKFMVYLQKENIIDESGMPKERFSAEFPKEGPSILRIQQVVRGDSAAYFCASSTETGYTEAFFGQGTRLTVV.